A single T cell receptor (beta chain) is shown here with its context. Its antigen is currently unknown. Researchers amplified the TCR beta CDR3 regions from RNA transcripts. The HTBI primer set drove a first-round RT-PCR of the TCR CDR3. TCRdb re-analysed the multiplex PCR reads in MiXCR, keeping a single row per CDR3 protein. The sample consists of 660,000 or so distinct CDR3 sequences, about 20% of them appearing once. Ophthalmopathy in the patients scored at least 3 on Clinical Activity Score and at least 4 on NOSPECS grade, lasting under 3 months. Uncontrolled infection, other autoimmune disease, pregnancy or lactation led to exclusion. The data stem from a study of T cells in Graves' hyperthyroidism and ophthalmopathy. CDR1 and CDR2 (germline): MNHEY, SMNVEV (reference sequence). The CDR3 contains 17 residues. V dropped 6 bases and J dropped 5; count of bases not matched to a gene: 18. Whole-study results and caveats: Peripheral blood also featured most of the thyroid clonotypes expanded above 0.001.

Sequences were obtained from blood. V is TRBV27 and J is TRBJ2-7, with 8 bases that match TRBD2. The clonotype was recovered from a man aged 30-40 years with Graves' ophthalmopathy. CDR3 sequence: CASSRPPPGRAGNEQYF. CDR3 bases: TGTGCCAGCAGCCGCCCCCCTCCCGGGAGGGCTGGTAACGAGCAGTACTTC.